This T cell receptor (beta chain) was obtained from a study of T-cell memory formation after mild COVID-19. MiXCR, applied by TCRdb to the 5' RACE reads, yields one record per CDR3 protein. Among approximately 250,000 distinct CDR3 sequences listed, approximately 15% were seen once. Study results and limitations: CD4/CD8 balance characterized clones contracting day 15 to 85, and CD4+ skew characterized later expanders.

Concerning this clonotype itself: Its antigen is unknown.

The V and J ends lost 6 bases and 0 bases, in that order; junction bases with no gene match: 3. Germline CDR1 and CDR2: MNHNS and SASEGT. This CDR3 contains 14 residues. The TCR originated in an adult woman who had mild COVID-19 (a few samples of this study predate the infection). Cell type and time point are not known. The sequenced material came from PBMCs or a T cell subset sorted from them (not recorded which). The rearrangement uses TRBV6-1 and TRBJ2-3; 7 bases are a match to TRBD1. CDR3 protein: CASRQGLSTDTQYF. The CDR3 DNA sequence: TGTGCCAGCAGACAGGGGCTCAGCACAGATACGCAGTATTTT.